These T cell receptor beta chains were read from a single sample in a study of cytomegalovirus exposure and HLA in healthy donors. Clones were sequenced by immunoSEQ multiplex PCR, and TCRdb holds only the in-frame ones, with some missing. The table lists approximately 140,000 clones, roughly 79% of them singletons. Material: PBMCs. The receptors here all came from a woman in her 40s in good health and CMV-seropositive. CDR3s include the opening cysteine and the closing phenylalanine or tryptophan. D genes are given only for firm matches. The listing skips clone size in some rows; elsewhere it reads once, few, many or a size class.

V	D	size	J	CDR3	DNA
TRBV5-1	TRBD1	-	TRBJ1-5	CASSLDATGGNQPQHF	TGCGCCAGCAGCTTGGATGCGACAGGGGGCAATCAGCCCCAGCATTTT
TRBV10-3	TRBD1	-	TRBJ1-1	CAITRTGGTEAFF	TGTGCCATCACCCGGACAGGGGGCACTGAAGCTTTCTTT
TRBV6-5	TRBD1	-	TRBJ1-2	CASSGTGGYGYTF	TGTGCCAGCAGCGGGACAGGGGGCTATGGCTACACCTTC
TRBV10-3	-	-	TRBJ1-2	CAISEVRPEGGYTF	TGTGCCATCAGTGAGGTTCGCCCGGAGGGTGGCTACACCTTC
TRBV10-3	TRBD1	-	TRBJ1-1	CAIRGTGGDGAFF	TGTGCCATCAGGGGGACAGGGGGAGATGGAGCTTTCTTT
TRBV7-9	TRBD1	-	TRBJ1-1	CASSSASGTGEDTEAFF	TGTGCCAGCAGCTCAGCCTCCGGGACAGGGGAAGACACTGAAGCTTTCTTT
TRBV11-2	-	-	TRBJ1-5	CASSLLGQSQHF	TGTGCCAGCAGCTTACTAGGACAGTCCCAGCATTTT
TRBV2	TRBD2	-	TRBJ2-7	CASSASGGALVEQYF	TGTGCCAGCAGCGCAAGCGGGGGGGCTCTTGTCGAGCAGTACTTC
TRBV5-6	-	-	TRBJ1-1	CASSLSGVNTEAFF	TGTGCCAGCAGCTTGTCAGGGGTGAACACTGAAGCTTTCTTT
TRBV7-6	-	-	TRBJ2-5	CASSLERAGQYF	TGTGCCAGCAGCTTAGAGAGGGCGGGGCAGTACTTC
TRBV14	TRBD1	-	TRBJ2-3	CASSQGWDSSDTQYF	TGTGCCAGCAGCCAAGGCTGGGACAGTTCAGATACGCAGTATTTT
TRBV5-4	TRBD1	-	TRBJ2-7	CASSPGTGGYEQYF	TGTGCCAGCAGCCCAGGGACAGGGGGCTACGAGCAGTACTTC
TRBV6-1	TRBD1	-	TRBJ2-7	CASSLQKGTAYEQYF	TGTGCCAGCAGTCTACAGAAAGGGACAGCCTACGAGCAGTACTTC
TRBV4-2	TRBD1	few	TRBJ1-5	CASSQVGGTGWQPQHF	TGTGCCAGCAGCCAAGTCGGAGGGACAGGGTGGCAGCCCCAGCATTTT
TRBV5-4	-	-	TRBJ2-3	CASTIGGGSFPSTDTQYF	TGTGCCAGCACCATAGGGGGGGGTTCATTCCCTAGCACAGATACGCAGTATTTT
TRBV11-3	-	few	TRBJ2-7	CASSLDGYEQYF	TGTGCCAGCAGCTTAGACGGCTACGAGCAGTACTTC